This T cell receptor beta chain emerged from a study of T cells expressing NK-cell markers. For the study at large: Sequencing of TCR beta repertoires drew on sorted CD3+CD56+NKG2C+, CD3+CD56+NKG2C- and CD3+CD56-NKG2C+ T cells. Out of eight donors sequenced, seven tested HCMV-seropositive and the remaining one seronegative. Regarding the study as a whole: Of the CD8+ T cell pool in about 6 donors, roughly 1.0-8% was accounted for by dominant NKG2C+ clonotypes. Dominance of the CD3+CD56-NKG2C+ fraction by these clonotypes also held in several donors.

The germline V gene encodes CDR1 MNHEY and CDR2 SMNVEV (reference sequence). The CDR3 length is 13 residues. TCRdb reprocessed the 5' RACE reads and stores each CDR3 protein as one record, lacking DNA. The sample includes about 110,000 distinct CDR3 sequences. Concerning this clonotype itself: Antigen: not known.

The chain combines TRBV27 with TRBJ2-2; TCRdb reports TRBD2, a call that lacks DNA to check it against. The receptor comes from a woman aged 18 to 69 in good health. Sequences were obtained from blood T cells: a sorted CD56 or NKG2C T cell subset, CD4+ or CD8+ T cells, or bulk PBMC T cells (not recorded which). The CDR3: CASIGIGGGELFF.